A selection of T cell receptor beta chains follows, all from one sample in a study of cytomegalovirus exposure and HLA in healthy donors. The protocol was immunoSEQ multiplex PCR, while the TCRdb copy is restricted to in-frame clones and leaves out a portion. Here the sample spans about 60,000 clones, roughly 70% being singletons. Specimen: PBMCs. The receptors come from a woman aged 60-75 years in good health and CMV-seropositive. The CDR3 runs from the conserved cysteine through the conserved F or W. Each record gives: V gene, D gene, J gene, clone size, CDR3 protein, CDR3 DNA. D genes are given only for firm matches. The size of a clone is reported for some rows only, either as once, few or many, or as a class for expanded clones.

TRBV10-3	NA	TRBJ1-2	few	CAISESREGQAGYTF	TGTGCCATCAGTGAGTCGCGGGAGGGGCAAGCGGGCTACACCTTC
TRBV5-1	TRBD1	TRBJ2-5	NA	CASCPGTGVETQYF	TGCGCCAGCTGCCCCGGGACAGGGGTGGAGACCCAGTACTTC
TRBV19	TRBD1	TRBJ1-5	once	CASKRSRGNQPQHF	TGTGCCAGTAAGCGGAGCAGGGGGAATCAGCCCCAGCATTTT
TRBV6-5	TRBD1	TRBJ1-2	NA	CASSETGEGYTF	TGTGCCAGCAGCGAGACAGGGGAGGGCTACACCTTC
TRBV7-2	NA	TRBJ1-1	NA	CASRVRAEAFF	TGTGCCAGCAGAGTCAGGGCGGAAGCTTTCTTT
TRBV19	NA	TRBJ1-2	NA	CASSPVESTGYTF	TGTGCCAGTAGTCCGGTCGAAAGCACCGGCTACACCTTC
TRBV28	TRBD2	TRBJ2-2	NA	CASSLSWRGASKELFF	TGTGCCAGCAGTTTAAGTTGGCGGGGGGCGTCGAAGGAGCTGTTTTTT
TRBV7-2	TRBD2	TRBJ2-3	NA	CASSLVPLSGGSTDTQYF	TGTGCCAGCAGCTTAGTCCCCCTAAGCGGGGGAAGCACAGATACGCAGTATTTT
TRBV7-2	TRBD1	TRBJ1-3	few	CASSLFHRGDTSGNTIYF	TGTGCCAGCAGCTTATTTCACAGGGGCGACACTTCTGGAAACACCATATATTTT
TRBV5-1	NA	TRBJ2-3	NA	CASSSASGTDTQYF	TGCGCCAGCAGCTCCGCTAGCGGCACAGATACGCAGTATTTT
TRBV6-6	TRBD1	TRBJ1-5	NA	CASSYDRGSNQPQHF	TGTGCCAGCAGTTACGACAGGGGGAGCAATCAGCCCCAGCATTTT
TRBV5-6	TRBD1	TRBJ1-6	NA	CASSLGQGVGIRSPLHF	TGTGCCAGCAGCTTGGGACAGGGAGTAGGAATTAGGTCACCCCTCCACTTT
TRBV6-5	NA	TRBJ1-1	once	CASSGENWTEAFF	TGTGCCAGCTCCGGAGAAAATTGGACTGAAGCTTTCTTT
TRBV27	NA	TRBJ1-6	NA	CASSLRRETSYNSPLHF	TGTGCCAGCAGTTTAAGGAGGGAAACCTCCTATAATTCACCCCTCCACTTT
TRBV5-5	NA	TRBJ1-1	NA	CASSLGQVSAFF	TGTGCCAGCAGCTTGGGACAGGTCTCAGCTTTCTTT
TRBV19	NA	TRBJ2-2	NA	CASSQIPGELFF	TGTGCCAGTAGTCAGATACCCGGGGAGCTGTTTTTT
TRBV2	NA	TRBJ2-3	few	CASSPSTDTQYF	TGTGCCAGCAGTCCGAGCACAGATACGCAGTATTTT
TRBV2	TRBD2	TRBJ2-3	NA	CASSESGGSDTQYF	TGTGCCAGCAGTGAGAGCGGGGGGTCGGATACGCAGTATTTT
TRBV29-1	NA	TRBJ1-5	once	CSVADSPNQPQHF	TGCAGCGTCGCGGACAGCCCCAATCAGCCCCAGCATTTT
TRBV6-6	TRBD1	TRBJ1-1	NA	CASSYTPQGPKTEAFF	TGTGCCAGCAGTTACACACCACAGGGGCCGAAAACTGAAGCTTTCTTT
TRBV9	NA	TRBJ2-7	NA	CASSEAGNSYEQYF	TGTGCCAGCAGCGAAGCAGGAAATTCCTACGAGCAGTACTTC
TRBV18	NA	TRBJ1-4	NA	CASSQQGGSEKLFF	TGTGCCAGCTCACAACAGGGAGGGAGTGAAAAACTGTTTTTT
TRBV4-3	NA	TRBJ1-2	once	CASSQEPRTGYTF	TGCGCCAGCAGCCAAGAACCCCGGACAGGCTACACCTTC
TRBV9	TRBD1	TRBJ1-1	NA	CASSGDRGDTEAFF	TGTGCCAGCAGCGGTGACAGGGGAGACACTGAAGCTTTCTTT
TRBV6-5	NA	TRBJ1-5	few	CASGQSNQPQHF	TGTGCCAGCGGACAGAGCAATCAGCCCCAGCATTTT
TRBV4-3	NA	TRBJ1-1	NA	CASSQGAGIVNTEAFF	TGCGCCAGCAGCCAAGGCGCCGGGATAGTGAACACTGAAGCTTTCTTT
TRBV7-2	NA	TRBJ2-7	once	CASSLVRAYEQYF	TGTGCCAGCAGCTTAGTCAGGGCCTACGAGCAGTACTTC
TRBV19	NA	TRBJ1-6	NA	CASSSQLDSPLHF	TGTGCCAGTAGTTCCCAGTTGGATTCACCCCTCCACTTT
TRBV2	TRBD1	TRBJ1-5	NA	CASRDGTGIKGNQPQHF	TGTGCCAGCAGAGACGGGACAGGGATCAAGGGCAATCAGCCCCAGCATTTT
TRBV6-1	NA	TRBJ1-3	few	CASSGNRDFGNTIYF	TGTGCCAGCAGTGGCAACAGGGATTTTGGAAACACCATATATTTT
TRBV7-9	NA	TRBJ1-1	NA	CSSSLVTVEAFF	TGTTCCAGCAGCTTAGTTACAGTTGAAGCTTTCTTT
TRBV21-1	NA	TRBJ2-3	NA	CASSKGETSSTDTQYF	TGTGCCAGCAGCAAAGGAGAGACTAGTAGCACAGATACGCAGTATTTT
TRBV7-2	TRBD2	TRBJ2-5	NA	CASSLPRLAGGQETQYF	TGTGCCAGCAGCTTACCCCGACTAGCGGGGGGGCAAGAGACCCAGTACTTC
TRBV11-1	TRBD1	TRBJ1-1	NA	CASSNDEDRLNTEAFF	TGTGCCAGCAGCAACGATGAGGACAGGTTGAACACTGAAGCTTTCTTT
TRBV4-1	NA	TRBJ1-1	NA	CASSPGAEAFF	TGCGCCAGCAGCCCGGGGGCTGAAGCTTTCTTT